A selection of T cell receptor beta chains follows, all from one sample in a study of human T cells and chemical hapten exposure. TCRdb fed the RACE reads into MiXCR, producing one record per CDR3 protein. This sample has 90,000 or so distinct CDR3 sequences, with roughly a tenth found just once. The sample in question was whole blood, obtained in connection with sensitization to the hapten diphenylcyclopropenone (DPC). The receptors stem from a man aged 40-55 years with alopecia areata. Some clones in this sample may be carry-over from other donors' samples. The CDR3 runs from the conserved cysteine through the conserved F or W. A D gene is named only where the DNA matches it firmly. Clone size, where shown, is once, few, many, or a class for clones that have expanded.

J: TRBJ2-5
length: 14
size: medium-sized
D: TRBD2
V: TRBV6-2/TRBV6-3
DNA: TGTGCCAGCAGTTACTCGGGAGGGACAGAGACCCAGTACTTC
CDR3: CASSYSGGTETQYF

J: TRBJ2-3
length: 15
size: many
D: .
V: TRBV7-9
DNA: TGTGCCAGCAGCCCTAAAACCAGGCTTTTGGATACGCAGTATTTT
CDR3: CASSPKTRLLDTQYF

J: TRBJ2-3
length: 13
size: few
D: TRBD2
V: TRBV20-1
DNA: TGCAGTGCTTCGTCGGGAGGGCCAGATACGCAGTATTTT
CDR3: CSASSGGPDTQYF

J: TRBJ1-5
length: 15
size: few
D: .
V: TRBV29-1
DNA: TGCAGCGTTGTCGAAGTCGGCTCGGTGAATCAGCCCCAGCATTTT
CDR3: CSVVEVGSVNQPQHF

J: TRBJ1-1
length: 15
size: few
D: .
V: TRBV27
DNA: TGTGCCAGCAGTTTAAGGGGGGGTATGAACACTGAAGCTTTCTTT
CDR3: CASSLRGGMNTEAFF

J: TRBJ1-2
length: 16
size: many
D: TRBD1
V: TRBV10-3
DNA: TGTGCCATCAGTGAGCCAACAGGGGGGCAAATTTCTGGCTACACCTTC
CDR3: CAISEPTGGQISGYTF

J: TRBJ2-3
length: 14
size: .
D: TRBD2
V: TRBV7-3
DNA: TGTGCCAGCAGCACTGGACTAGCGGGGGATACGCAGTATTTT
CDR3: CASSTGLAGDTQYF

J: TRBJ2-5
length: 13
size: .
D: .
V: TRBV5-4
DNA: TGTGCCAGCCGCAACAAAGGGCAAGAGACCCAGTACTTC
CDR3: CASRNKGQETQYF

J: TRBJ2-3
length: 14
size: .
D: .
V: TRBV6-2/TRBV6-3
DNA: TGTGCCAGCAGTTCGACAGCTTTCACAGATACGCAGTATTTT
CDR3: CASSSTAFTDTQYF

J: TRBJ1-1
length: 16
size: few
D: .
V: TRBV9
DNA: TGTGCCAGCAGCGTAGAACCCCCGGATAAGAACACTGAAGCTTTCTTT
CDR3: CASSVEPPDKNTEAFF

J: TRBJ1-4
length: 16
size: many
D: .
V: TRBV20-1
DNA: TGCAGTGCTAGGGAGCGGACTTCCGGGGCTAATGAAAAACTGTTTTTT
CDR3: CSARERTSGANEKLFF

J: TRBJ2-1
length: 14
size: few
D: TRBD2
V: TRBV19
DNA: TGTGCCAGTAGTATAGAGGGAAGGACTAGCGGTCAGTTCTTC
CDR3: CASSIEGRTSGQFF

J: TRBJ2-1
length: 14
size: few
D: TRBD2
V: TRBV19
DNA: TGTGCCAGTACCCCCGGGCTAGCGGGACTTGAGCAGTTCTTC
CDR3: CASTPGLAGLEQFF

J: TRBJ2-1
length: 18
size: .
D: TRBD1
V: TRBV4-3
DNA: TGCGCCAGCAGCCAATCCCACAGGGGTATGAGCTCCTACAATGAGCAGTTCTTC
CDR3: CASSQSHRGMSSYNEQFF

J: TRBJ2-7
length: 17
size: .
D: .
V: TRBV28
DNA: TGTGCCAGCAGTTCTTCCGGGACCTCCTCCCCCCCATACGAGCAGTACTTC
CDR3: CASSSSGTSSPPYEQYF